Below, 14 T cell receptor beta chains from the same sample are listed, as sequenced in a study of CD8 T cells in ankylosing spondylitis (dated by TCRdb to the late 2010s). The library relied on 5' RACE. Data came from an Illumina HiSeq 2500. TCRdb trimmed public reads at Q25 via fastp, called clones via MiXCR and kept in-frame beta chains. Rows matching on CDR3 protein sequence are summarized as one entry with the most common DNA and genes. This sample comprises 250,000 or so distinct CDR3 sequences, 18% of them detected only once. The ten most abundant clones make up under 40% of the sample. Sequenced: blood, either unsorted or a sorted T cell fraction (not recorded which). The receptors were gathered from a male donor with ankylosing spondylitis or in good health (not recorded which).

J is TRBJ1-1 and V is TRBV15; 7 positions agree with TRBD1. The CDR3 is 16 amino acids. Losses at the gene ends were 2 bases for V and 7 bases for J; bases not matched to a gene: 13. The germline V gene encodes CDR1 LNHNV and CDR2 YYDKDF (reference sequence). This CDR3 is CATSRIGGGIVGEAFF. CDR3 DNA: TGTGCCACCAGCAGAATAGGGGGCGGAATTGTTGGTGAAGCTTTCTTT.

This clonotype was observed a few times. The chain combines TRBV6-5 with TRBJ2-7, with D possibly TRBD2 on 5 matching bases. The CDR3 runs 14 residues. Trimming cost V 2 bases and J 3 bases, with 11 bases left between them. CDR1 is MNHEY and CDR2 is SVGAGI in the germline V gene. This CDR3 reads CASSYLDGNYEQYF. The CDR3 region has the DNA TGTGCCAGCAGTTACCTGGACGGGAACTACGAGCAGTACTTC.

The chain carries TRBV6-2 or TRBV6-3 and TRBJ2-2, with D unresolved. CDR1 is MNHEY, CDR2 SVGEGT, per germline. V was cut by 0 bases and J by 6 bases, with 11 bases left in between. The CDR3 covers 15 residues. CDR3 nucleotides: TGTGCCAGCAGTTACTCGGGCGAGAGTGCCGGGGAGCTGTTTTTT. Encoded protein: CASSYSGESAGELFF.

There are a few counts of this clonotype. The chain employs TRBV4-1 and TRBJ1-5; D ambiguous. The CDR3 is 13 amino acids. Per the germline V gene, CDR1 is MGHRA and CDR2 is YSYEKL. V was pared by 0 bases and J by 7 bases, with 7 bases between. The CDR3 protein is CASSQDRRQPQHF. CDR3 coding DNA: TGCGCCAGCAGCCAAGATAGGAGACAGCCCCAGCATTTT.

This clonotype was found a few times. This chain links TRBV14 with TRBJ2-7; 7 nucleotides agree with TRBD1. The length of the CDR3 is 15 residues. Germline CDR1 is SGHDN and CDR2 is FVKESK. Trimming removed 5 bases from V and 3 bases from J; junction bases left unmatched: 10. As DNA, the CDR3 is TGTGCCAGCAGCGCACGACAGGGCCTCTTCTACGAGCAGTACTTC. It yields the protein CASSARQGLFYEQYF.

This clonotype showed up many times. This sequence joins TRBV29-1 and TRBJ2-1; TRBD2 might be the D (6 bases). The V gene's germline CDR1 is SQVTM and CDR2 ANQGSEA. Trimming left V 3 bases short and J 5 bases short, with 14 bases between. The CDR3 length is 14 residues. The CDR3 sequence is CSVDGGGIDNEQFF. The CDR3 DNA follows: TGCAGCGTTGATGGAGGAGGGATCGACAATGAGCAGTTCTTC.

This clonotype appeared a few times. CDR3 sequence: CASSQTSIHEQYF. CDR3 bases: TGTGCCAGCAGCCAGACTAGTATCCACGAGCAGTACTTC. This chain joins TRBV7-9 and TRBJ2-7; TRBD2 is a possible D gene (6 bases). V was clipped by 5 bases and J by 5 bases, with 13 bases between them. The CDR3 covers 13 residues. Germline assignment: CDR1 SEHNR and CDR2 FQNEAQ (reference sequence). The complete variable domain, with remaining parts taken from reference TRBV7-9 and TRBJ2-7, reads DTGVSQNPRHKITKRGQNVTFRCDPISEHNRLYWYRQTLGQGPEFLTYFQNEAQLEKSRLLSDRFSAERPKGSFSTLEIQRTEQGDSAMYLCASSQTSIHEQYFGPGTRLTVT.

This chain joins TRBV5-5 and TRBJ2-7; D could derive from TRBD1 or TRBD2 (5 bases each). Trimming pared 0 bases from V and 1 base from J, leaving 17 bases between. Germline CDR1 SGHKS, CDR2 YYEKEE (reference sequence). The CDR3 totals 17 residues. Written as DNA, the CDR3 is TGTGCCAGCAGCTTGGCTGGGGGACGGGAATTGTCCTACGAGCAGTACTTC. This gives the protein CASSLAGGRELSYEQYF. Based on the CDR3 plus reference TRBV5-5 and TRBJ2-7, the full variable domain is DAGVTQSPTHLIKTRGQQVTLRCSPISGHKSVSWYQQVLGQGPQFIFQYYEKEERGRGNFPDRFSARQFPNYSSELNVNALLLGDSALYLCASSLAGGRELSYEQYFGPGTRLTVT.

The V gene is TRBV29-1, the J gene TRBJ2-2, with 12 bases aligning to TRBD2. V lost 4 bases, J lost 2 bases, and 14 bases stayed unmatched. Germline assignment: CDR1 SQVTM and CDR2 ANQGSEA. This CDR3 region has 19 residues. The CDR3 sequence is CSVGRSVTSGSTNTGELFF. DNA of the CDR3: TGCAGCGTTGGTAGGTCCGTGACTAGCGGGAGTACAAACACCGGGGAGCTGTTTTTT.

This clonotype appeared many times. The V call is TRBV20-1, the J call TRBJ1-2; D unclear. The germline CDR1 and CDR2 sequences are DFQATT and SNEGSKA (reference sequence). V lost 0 bases and J 4 bases, leaving 9 bases between the germline ends. The CDR3 spans 13 residues. The CDR3 bases are TGCAGTGCTAGAGAGGTAGCCCTCTATGGCTACACCTTC. Its translation is CSAREVALYGYTF.

Only a few counts were recorded for this clonotype. The V and J genes are TRBV11-1 and TRBJ2-1; TRBD2 agrees at 11 bases. The V gene's germline CDR1 is SGHAT and CDR2 FQDESV (reference sequence). J gave up 1 base and V 2 bases, and 7 bases lay outside the gene matches. CDR3 length: 18 amino acids. CDR3 DNA sequence: TGTGCCAGCAGCTTAACACTAGCGGGAGTTCTATCCTACAATGAGCAGTTCTTC. Translated, it gives CASSLTLAGVLSYNEQFF.

The sample holds a few counts of this clonotype. The chain couples TRBV6-2 or TRBV6-3 to TRBJ2-3; 11 positions match TRBD2. V was pared by 0 bases and J by 2 bases, with 13 bases of the junction left unmatched. The CDR3 is 20 amino acids. Germline lookup yields CDR1 MNHEY and CDR2 SVGEGT. DNA of the CDR3: TGTGCCAGCAGTTACTCGAAAATAGGGACTAGCGGCAAAACCACAGATACGCAGTATTTT. It yields the protein CASSYSKIGTSGKTTDTQYF.

The chain links TRBV6-2 or TRBV6-3 to TRBJ2-2, with 7 positions matching TRBD2. The CDR3 spans 14 residues. Germline lookup yields CDR1 MNHEY and CDR2 SVGEGT. V was pared by 7 bases and J by 5 bases, with 7 bases of the junction left unmatched. CDR3 sequence: CASNREETTGELFF. CDR3 nucleotide sequence: TGTGCCAGCAACCGGGAGGAAACGACCGGGGAGCTGTTTTTT.

Only a few counts were recorded for this clonotype. The J gene is TRBJ2-1, the V gene TRBV12-3 or TRBV12-4; the D gene is possibly TRBD2 (6 bases). The ends were cut back, 2 bases at V and 8 bases at J, with 13 bases in the middle. The CDR3 consists of 14 residues. The CDR3 region has the DNA TGTGCCAGCAGTTTAACGGGAGTGATGGATGAGCAGTTCTTC. Protein product: CASSLTGVMDEQFF.